The next 9 T cell receptor beta chains were all read from a single sample in a study of regulatory T cells in long-lasting Graves disease. Time point here: newly diagnosed GD, antithyroid drugs for less than 3 months. PBMCs were the source of the RNA used for TCR sequencing. The authors built TCR beta libraries using iRepertoire HTBI primers and Arm-PCR of CDR3 regions. Each CDR3 protein gets one entry after TCRdb re-called the multiplex PCR reads with MiXCR. The top ten clones hold roughly 40% of a sample with 320,000 or so distinct CDR3 sequences, 18% of them seen once. This specimen was peripheral blood mononuclear cells (PBMCs), taken at new diagnosis, from a patient treated with antithyroid drugs. Receptors were obtained from a female donor with Graves disease.

This clonotype was picked up many times. This chain joins TRBV2 and TRBJ1-5, with 7 positions matching TRBD1. This CDR3 contains 16 residues. The J segment lost 3 bases and the V segment lost 6 bases, leaving 11 bases of the junction unmatched. Germline V lookup: CDR1 SNHLY, CDR2 FYNNEI. CDR3 nucleotides: TGTGCCAGCAGCGAACCCGTACAGGGGCTCAATCAGCCCCAGCATTTT. Translation: CASSEPVQGLNQPQHF. The variable domain in full, completed from reference TRBV2 and TRBJ1-5, reads EPEVTQTPSHQVTQMGQEVILRCVPISNHLYFYWYRQILGQKVEFLVSFYNNEISEKSEIFDDQFSVERPDGSNFTLKIRSTKLEDSAMYFCASSEPVQGLNQPQHFGDGTRLSIL.

This clonotype was seen just once. A read error may be the cause here, since a much bigger clone is one base away. The chain joins TRBV5-1 to TRBJ2-3; possibly TRBD2 for D (6 bases). Between the trimmed V and J ends, which lost 4 bases and 0 bases, there was a span of 15 bases. This CDR3 comprises 16 residues. CDR1 and CDR2 (germline): SGHRS, YFSETQ. This chain's CDR3 is CASSPLCGTSTDTQYF. The CDR3 DNA is TGCGCCAGCAGCCCCCTTTGCGGGACTAGCACAGATACGCAGTATTTT.

At least ten counts were recorded for this clonotype. The chain links TRBV18 to TRBJ2-1, with TRBD2 matching over 7 bases. This CDR3 is 19 amino acids long. In germline, CDR1 is KGHSH, CDR2 LQKENI. V lost 3 bases to trimming and J lost 3 bases; unmatched junction nucleotides: 17. The DNA for the CDR3 is TGTGCCAGCTCACCTTGGAACCAACAGCGGGAAAGGGGCTACAATGAGCAGTTCTTC. It specifies CASSPWNQQRERGYNEQFF.

This clonotype was picked up many times. The chain couples TRBV5-1 to TRBJ2-7; 8 nucleotides line up with TRBD2. J lost 4 bases, V lost 0 bases, and 12 bases had no gene match. The germline gives CDR1 SGHRS, CDR2 YFSETQ. The CDR3 runs 17 residues. The CDR3 loop is CASSLALETSGMYEQYF. CDR3 bases: TGCGCCAGCAGCTTGGCCTTGGAAACTAGCGGAATGTACGAGCAGTACTTC.

The chain couples TRBV28 to TRBJ2-4; D might be TRBD2 (5 bases). CDR1 is MDHEN, CDR2 SYDVKM, per germline. Trimming took 8 bases from V and 2 from J, leaving 7 bases between them. The CDR3 runs 12 residues. The DNA for the CDR3 is TGTGCCAGCGAGGGCTCCAAAAACATTCAGTACTTC. As protein: CASEGSKNIQYF.

The genes are TRBV27 and TRBJ1-4, with 7 positions matching TRBD1. Germline V gene lookup returns CDR1 MNHEY and CDR2 SMNVEV (reference sequence). The CDR3 totals 17 residues. Trimming removed 6 bases from V and 3 bases from J; junction bases left unmatched: 13. The CDR3 protein is CASRPLTGPAANEKLFF. In DNA form, the CDR3 reads TGTGCCAGCAGACCTTTGACAGGGCCAGCAGCTAATGAAAAACTGTTTTTT.

This clonotype was detected ten times or more. The V call is TRBV20-1, the J call TRBJ2-7; the match to TRBD2 covers 13 bases. CDR1 and CDR2 from the germline V gene are DFQATT and SNEGSKA (reference sequence). Trimming at V came to 3 bases and at J to 0 bases, leaving 5 bases not matched to a gene. This CDR3 is built from 16 residues. The CDR3 loop is CSASGGLAGDSYEQYF. The DNA for the CDR3 is TGCAGTGCTAGCGGTGGACTAGCGGGGGACTCCTACGAGCAGTACTTC.

This clonotype was observed many times. The chain recombines TRBV28 with TRBJ2-7, with TRBD2 matching 11 bases. The junction had 4 bases not matched to a gene; V was cut back by 3 bases and J by 3 bases. This CDR3 has 15 amino acids. Per the germline V gene, CDR1 is MDHEN and CDR2 is SYDVKM. The DNA for the CDR3 is TGTGCCAGCAGTTTGGGGGGACTAGCGGTCTACGAGCAGTACTTC. Amino acid sequence: CASSLGGLAVYEQYF.

This clonotype has just a few counts. The rearrangement uses TRBV15 and TRBJ2-2; weak D call: TRBD2 (6 bases). This CDR3 spans 17 amino acids. With 0 bases removed from V and 1 base from J, the gap between germline ends came to 12 bases. Germline V gene data show CDR1 as LNHNV and CDR2 as YYDKDF (reference sequence). The CDR3 region is CATSRDLGGKNTGELFF. The CDR3 nucleotides read TGTGCCACCAGCAGAGATCTCGGGGGAAAGAACACCGGGGAGCTGTTTTTT.